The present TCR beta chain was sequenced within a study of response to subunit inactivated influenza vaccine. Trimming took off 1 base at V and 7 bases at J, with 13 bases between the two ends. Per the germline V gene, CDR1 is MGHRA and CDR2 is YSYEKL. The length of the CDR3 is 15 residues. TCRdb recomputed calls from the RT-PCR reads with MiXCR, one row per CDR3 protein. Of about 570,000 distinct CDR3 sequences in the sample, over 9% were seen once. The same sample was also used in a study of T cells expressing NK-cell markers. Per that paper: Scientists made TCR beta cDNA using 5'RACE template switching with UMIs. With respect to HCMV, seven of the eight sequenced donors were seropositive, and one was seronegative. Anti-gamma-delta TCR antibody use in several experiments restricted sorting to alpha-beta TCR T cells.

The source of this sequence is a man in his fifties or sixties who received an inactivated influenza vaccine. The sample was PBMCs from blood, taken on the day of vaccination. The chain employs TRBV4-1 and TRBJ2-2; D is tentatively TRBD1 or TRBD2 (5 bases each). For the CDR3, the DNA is TGCGCCAGCAGCCAAGGGGGATGGGGGATCGGGGAGCTGTTTTTT. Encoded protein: CASSQGGWGIGELFF.